This TCR beta chain was retrieved from a study of vaccination effects on CD4 cells after COVID-19 (dated by TCRdb to 2022 to 2024). A note on the overall study: Each participant received two doses of an mRNA SARS-CoV-2 vaccine, either BNT162b2 or mRNA-1273. In both COVID-19 convalescent patients and infection-naive vaccine recipients, the study compared SARS-CoV-2 spike-specific CD4+ TCR repertoires from before mRNA vaccination with those from after it. A total of more than 8 COVID-19 convalescent patients and several SARS-CoV-2-naive healthy vaccine recipients were included in the full study. Cultures from other donors in the study were sequenced with the Oncomine TCR Beta short-read assay on an Illumina iSeq 100.

To note about this clone: Its target antigen remains unknown. Base quality data are lacking; no much larger clone is found one base away.

To identify antigen-specific CD4+ T cell clonotypes by their expansion, the ViraFEST assay first stimulated PBMC with viral peptide pools and then applied TCR sequencing. After about 9 days of culture, CD4+ T cells were isolated with the EasySep CD4+ T cell isolation kit. None of the healthy vaccine recipients had a prior SARS-CoV-2 infection, which was confirmed by nucleocapsid antibody tests that came back negative both before and after vaccination. Over 1.5 million PBMC per well were cultured with about 9 ug/ml peptides in IMDM containing roughly 5% human AB serum, 8.5 to 10 IU/ml IL-2 and gentamicin. On days 3 and 7, half of the culture medium was replaced with fresh IL-2-containing medium. Unless noted otherwise, every peptide stimulation condition was grown in triplicate wells. PBMC were separated from whole blood using Ficoll-Paque Plus gradient centrifugation and were then either cryopreserved at -140C or used fresh. Overlapping peptide pools spanned the spike proteins of SARS-CoV-2 and the common cold coronaviruses HCoV-NL63, HCoV-OC43 and HCoV-229E. Genomic DNA was extracted from cultured CD4+ T cells with the QIAamp micro DNA kit.

The library was made by the immunoSEQ multiplex PCR assay. DNA from the cultured, isolated CD4+ T cells was subjected to TCR beta CDR3 sequencing. From the authors' description of their analysis: Non-productive TCR sequences were removed, reads were trimmed to the CDR3 region, and CDR3s of at least 7 amino acids were retained. The MANAFEST web app was used to pick out antigen-specific clonotypes by comparing their expansion in peptide wells with that in reference cultures. Positive clones required FDR<0.05 expansion versus reference and all other wells, odds ratio above 5, and frequency above 0.1% in two replicate wells. A clonotype was called cross-reactive if it was significantly expanded both in SARS-CoV-2 spike wells and in at least one common cold coronavirus spike condition. CDR3 similarity was assessed by Levenshtein distance with the stringdist R package, and unrooted trees were built with ape in R 3.6.1. Sourced from immuneACCESS, this table was stored by TCRdb with only in-frame sequences that have V and J called. A share of the clones is absent; for the studies checked, an unresolved V gene accounts for under half, and the remainder has no known explanation. That table gives V, J and clone size, and the DNA gave D and trimming. Within this sample are 65,000 to 90,000 clones, with over 70% of them counted one time only. The top ten clones comprise over 9.5% of the sample.

Paper-wide results and their limitations: In healthy vaccine recipients, vaccine-induced clones were almost all SARS-CoV-2 mono-reactive, with only 1 of 255 cross-reactive with common cold coronaviruses. At late post-vaccination timepoints, both infection-induced and vaccine-induced clones showed marked clonal contraction, consistent with waning T cell responses. The study was limited by a small number of convalescent patients and lacked early post-infection timepoints.

The sample here was CD4+ T cells from PBMCs cultured with SARS-CoV-2 spike peptides, taken before COVID-19 vaccination. The cell subset or site label of this sample denotes: SARS-CoV-2 spike overlapping peptide pool stimulation. The source is a human donor who received a COVID-19 vaccine.

Here is the DNA: TGTGCCAGCAGGGGACAGGGCGAAGGCCAGCCCCAGCATTTT. This sequence encodes CASRGQGEGQPQHF. This receptor chain uses TRBV6-5 and TRBJ1-5, with 9 bases aligning to TRBD1. The germline V gene gives CDR1 as MNHEY and CDR2 as SVGAGI. After removal of 6 bases from V and 7 bases from J, the junction retains 7 bases not matched to a gene. The CDR3 starts with the cysteine, ends with the phenylalanine, and has 14 residues. Only CDR3 DNA remains: 42 bases, in frame from the first base.